A selection of T cell receptor beta chains follows, all from one sample in a study of molecular identifiers for immune sequencing clone quantification. MiXCR was run by TCRdb on the PCR reads, yielding one entry per CDR3 protein. The repertoire holds approximately 670,000 distinct CDR3 sequences, with less than 20% as singletons. Sequencing was performed on naive CD8+ T cells from blood, with Jurkat cell RNA spiked in. The origin of the receptors is a human donor in good health. Some libraries in this study had Jurkat cell RNA spiked in. The CDR3 runs from the conserved cysteine through the conserved F or W. The D gene is left open where the match is weak. For some rows the clone size is stated as once, few or many, or as a class when expanded; others skip it.

v_call	j_call	d_call	clone_size	cdr3_aa	cdr3_nt
TRBV5-6	TRBJ2-1	TRBD2	many	CASSTGLGDEQFF	TGTGCCAGCAGCACGGGACTAGGCGATGAGCAGTTCTTC
TRBV24-1	TRBJ2-1	-	many	CATSLGGNEQFF	TGTGCCACCAGTTTGGGGGGTAATGAGCAGTTCTTC
TRBV6-1	TRBJ2-1	-	-	CASSVRISGLYNEQSF	TGTGCCAGCAGTGTCCGGATCTCTGGGCTTTACAATGAGCAGTCCTTC
TRBV5-6	TRBJ2-3	TRBD1	many	CASSLGQDATDTQYF	TGTGCCAGCAGCTTAGGACAGGATGCCACAGATACGCAGTATTTT
TRBV6-5	TRBJ2-2	-	-	CASSYSSGERFF	TGTGCCAGCAGTTACTCCTCCGGGGAGCGGTTTTTT
TRBV24-1	TRBJ2-3	-	few	CATSEVGDSTDTQYF	TGTGCCACCAGTGAAGTCGGAGACAGCACAGATACGCAGTATTTT
TRBV14	TRBJ2-7	-	-	CASSQVADFYEQYF	TGTGCCAGCAGCCAAGTAGCAGACTTCTACGAGCAGTACTTC
TRBV5-5	TRBJ1-1	-	many	CASSFDSPRDTEAFF	TGTGCCAGCAGCTTTGACTCTCCGCGCGACACTGAAGCTTTCTTT
TRBV20-1	TRBJ2-1	-	many	CSGDRAYTYNEQFF	TGCAGTGGAGACCGGGCTTACACATACAATGAGCAGTTCTTC
TRBV9	TRBJ2-7	TRBD1	many	CASSVSQGDEQYF	TGTGCCAGCAGCGTATCCCAGGGGGACGAGCAGTACTTC
TRBV28	TRBJ1-4	-	few	CASSFTEVNEKLFF	TGTGCCAGCAGTTTCACGGAAGTCAATGAAAAACTGTTTTTT
TRBV2	TRBJ1-6	-	many	CASSETGSYNSPLHF	TGTGCCAGCAGTGAAACGGGCTCCTATAATTCACCCCTCCACTTT
TRBV4-1	TRBJ2-1	-	-	CASSQGLYDNEQFF	TGCGCCAGCAGCCAGGGACTGTATGACAATGAGCAGTTCTTC
TRBV12-3/TRBV12-4	TRBJ2-5	TRBD2	-	CASSSPAGGLGETQYF	TGTGCCAGCAGTTCACCGGCTGGGGGACTAGGGGAGACCCAGTACTTC
TRBV7-6	TRBJ2-7	-	many	CASSWDLSSYEQYF	TGTGCCAGCAGCTGGGACCTAAGCTCCTACGAGCAGTACTTC
TRBV4-3	TRBJ1-2	TRBD1	many	CASSQDRGLDYGYTF	TGCGCCAGCAGCCAAGACAGGGGGCTTGACTATGGCTACACCTTC
TRBV12-3/TRBV12-4	TRBJ2-5	-	many	CASSLFKGIQETQYF	TGTGCCAGCAGTTTATTTAAGGGGATACAAGAGACCCAGTACTTC
TRBV11-3	TRBJ2-7	-	once	CASSLDPPEGIYSWQYF	TGTGCCAGCAGCTTAGACCCACCGGAGGGGATTTATTCGTGGCAGTACTTC
TRBV12-3/TRBV12-4	TRBJ1-3	-	many	CASSLALADLNTIYF	TGTGCCAGCAGTTTAGCGCTGGCAGATCTTAACACCATATATTTT
TRBV5-1	TRBJ2-7	-	many	CASSLGPHYEQYF	TGCGCCAGCAGCTTGGGACCGCACTACGAGCAGTACTTC
TRBV10-3	TRBJ1-1	TRBD1	many	CAISSGQGIPEAFF	TGTGCCATCAGCTCCGGACAGGGGATCCCTGAAGCTTTCTTT
TRBV12-3/TRBV12-4	TRBJ1-2	TRBD1	many	CASSRDRDPLYGYTF	TGTGCCAGCAGTCGAGACAGGGACCCTCTCTATGGCTACACCTTC
TRBV19	TRBJ2-2	-	few	CASSPTGVQGELFF	TGTGCCAGTAGTCCCACCGGGGTCCAAGGGGAGCTGTTTTTT
TRBV15	TRBJ2-3	TRBD1	many	CATSRDRGLADTQYF	TGTGCCACCAGCAGAGACAGGGGGCTTGCAGATACGCAGTATTTT
TRBV6-2/TRBV6-3	TRBJ2-3	TRBD2	many	CASSYWEGVTDTQYF	TGTGCCAGCAGTTACTGGGAGGGCGTCACAGATACGCAGTATTTT
TRBV2	TRBJ2-3	-	many	CARARSFTDTQYF	TGTGCCAGAGCTAGAAGTTTTACAGATACGCAGTATTTT
TRBV19	TRBJ2-5	-	-	CASSIATDQETQYF	TGTGCCAGTAGTATAGCCACGGACCAAGAGACCCAGTACTTC
TRBV29-1	TRBJ1-1	TRBD1	few	CSVGQGGNTEAFF	TGCAGCGTTGGGCAGGGGGGGAACACTGAAGCTTTCTTT
TRBV7-2	TRBJ2-7	TRBD2	many	CASSQTGTSGFHPYEQYF	TGTGCCAGCAGCCAGACCGGGACTAGCGGCTTTCATCCCTACGAGCAGTACTTC
TRBV19	TRBJ2-2	-	few	CASGTAGELFF	TGTGCCAGTGGGACCGCCGGGGAGCTGTTTTTT
TRBV7-9	TRBJ2-1	-	many	CASSSPAGVEQFF	TGTGCCAGCAGCTCACCCGCCGGGGTTGAGCAGTTCTTC